The 15 T cell receptor beta chains reported below all come from one sample, sequenced in a study of radiotherapy plus CTLA-4 blockade in lung cancer. Only in-frame clones appear in the TCRdb table, and some are missing; sequencing was by immunoSEQ multiplex PCR. Among approximately 98,000 clones, approximately 78% were seen once, and the ten largest hold 3% to 4%. This sample comprised peripheral blood, obtained from a patient treated with radiotherapy plus ipilimumab. These receptors originate from a human donor with non-small cell lung cancer who had a partial response to radiotherapy plus ipilimumab.

This clone has a handful of counts. V is TRBV6-1 and J is TRBJ2-7; TRBD1 matches 7 bases. After removal of 6 bases from V and 0 bases from J, the junction contained 8 bases not matched to a gene. Germline-derived CDR1 and CDR2 are MNHNS and SASEGT. CDR3 size: 15 residues. The CDR3 region is CASRTDRELSYEQYF. CDR3 DNA sequence: TGTGCCAGCAGGACCGACAGGGAACTCTCCTACGAGCAGTACTTC.

The sample holds a few counts of this clone. The CDR3 DNA is TGTGCCAGCAGTTCGGGGGGTCAGTCTGGAAACACCATATATTTT. This codes for CASSSGGQSGNTIYF. This chain joins TRBV28 and TRBJ1-3, with D possibly being TRBD1 (5 bases). CDR1 and CDR2 (germline): MDHEN, SYDVKM. The CDR3 spans 15 residues. V lost 4 bases, J lost 1 base, and 11 bases lay in between.

J is TRBJ2-3 and V is TRBV28; D perhaps matches TRBD1 (6 bases). CDR1 is MDHEN, CDR2 SYDVKM, per germline. V was clipped by 4 bases and J by 0 bases, with 8 bases between them. This CDR3 has 14 residues. CDR3 in amino acids: CASSWDMSTDTQYF. The CDR3 coding sequence is TGTGCCAGCAGTTGGGACATGAGCACAGATACGCAGTATTTT.

The chain recombines TRBV6-5 with TRBJ2-2; 9 positions agree with TRBD1. The CDR3 consists of 15 residues. Unmatched junction bases numbered 7, after V lost 5 bases and J lost 6 bases. The germline CDR1 and CDR2 sequences are MNHEY and SVGAGI. CDR3 protein: CASSIETGGAGELFF. In nucleotides, the CDR3 is TGTGCCAGCAGTATCGAGACAGGGGGAGCCGGGGAGCTGTTTTTT.

V usage is TRBV4-1 and J usage is TRBJ1-5; D unclear. The CDR3 spans 13 residues. From germline, CDR1 is MGHRA and CDR2 YSYEKL. V lost 4 bases, J lost 2 bases, and 6 bases lay in between. CDR3 DNA sequence: TGCGCCAGCAGCCTAACAGGCAATCAGCCCCAGCATTTT. It codes for CASSLTGNQPQHF.

V and J are TRBV28 and TRBJ1-2, with 7 bases fitting TRBD1. V lost 5 bases, J lost 5 bases, and 14 bases stayed unmatched. There are 16 residues in the CDR3. CDR1 and CDR2 from the germline V gene are MDHEN and SYDVKM. CDR3 region: CASSLIGTALRYGYTF. Here the CDR3 DNA reads TGTGCCAGCAGTCTCATCGGGACAGCGCTTCGGTATGGCTACACCTTC.

V gene TRBV11-3 combines with J gene TRBJ2-5; D is possibly TRBD2 (7 bases). V lost 3 bases to trimming and J lost 3 bases, with 14 bases between them. This CDR3 has 15 residues. The germline gives CDR1 SGHNT, CDR2 YENEEA. In DNA form, the CDR3 reads TGTGCCAGCAGCTTCGGGGGGAGGGGGGAAGAGACCCAGTACTTC. It yields the protein CASSFGGRGEETQYF.

This clone was picked up a small number of times. The chain combines TRBV9 with TRBJ1-2, with 8 nucleotides matching TRBD1. The CDR3 has 16 residues. The J segment lost 1 base and the V segment lost 0 bases, leaving 5 bases of the junction unmatched. Per the germline V gene, CDR1 is SGDLS and CDR2 is YYNGEE. CDR3 region: CASSVGGQGSNYGYTF. As DNA, the CDR3 is TGTGCCAGCAGCGTAGGCGGACAGGGAAGTAACTATGGCTACACCTTC.

V and J are TRBV28 and TRBJ1-1; the D is unclear. The CDR3 sequence is 12 residues long. Germline V gene lookup returns CDR1 MDHEN and CDR2 SYDVKM. Trimming pared 1 base from V and 6 bases from J, leaving 6 bases between. The CDR3 protein is CASSLSAAEAFF. The CDR3 nucleotides read TGTGCCAGCAGTTTATCCGCAGCTGAAGCTTTCTTT.

The chain combines TRBV10-3 with TRBJ2-1; TRBD2 agrees at 9 bases. The CDR3 covers 14 residues. The germline CDR1 and CDR2 sequences are ENHRY and SYGVKD. Losses at the gene ends were 5 bases for V and 5 bases for J; bases not matched to a gene: 4. The CDR3: CAISRREGNNEQFF. The CDR3 DNA reads as TGTGCCATCAGTAGGCGGGAGGGTAACAATGAGCAGTTCTTC.

CDR3 amino acids: CASSLKQGASEAFF. CDR3 nucleotide sequence: TGTGCCAGCAGTTTAAAACAGGGGGCAAGTGAAGCTTTCTTT. The chain uses TRBV6-6 and TRBJ1-1; TRBD1 matches at 9 bases. Per germline, CDR1 MNHNY and CDR2 SVGAGI (reference sequence). This CDR3 comprises 14 residues. V trimming: 4 bases; J trimming: 7 bases; junction bases outside the gene matches: 7.

This clone was detected once. The CDR3, as DNA: TGTGCCACCAGCAGAGGTGCCGGGACAGGGCTTACCGGGGAGCTGTTTTTT. Its protein is CATSRGAGTGLTGELFF. The gene calls are TRBV15 and TRBJ2-2; 9 bases map to TRBD1. Germline CDR1 is LNHNV and CDR2 is YYDKDF (reference sequence). The CDR3 is made up of 17 amino acids. With 1 base clipped from V and 5 bases from J, the junction kept 8 bases outside the gene matches.

This clone occurred a few times. This chain joins TRBV5-1 and TRBJ2-5; 7 bases align to TRBD2. The CDR3 sequence is 14 residues long. Trimming removed 0 bases from V and 5 bases from J; junction bases left unmatched: 4. CDR1 and CDR2 from the germline V gene are SGHRS and YFSETQ. CDR3 amino acids: CASSLVAGEETQYF. In DNA form, the CDR3 reads TGCGCCAGCAGCTTGGTGGCGGGAGAGGAGACCCAGTACTTC.

The chain uses TRBV19 and TRBJ2-5; 12 bases agree with TRBD2. CDR1 is LNHDA and CDR2 is SQIVND in the germline V gene (reference sequence). V shed 6 bases, J shed 5 bases, and the junction held 7 bases outside the gene matches. This CDR3 is built from 15 residues. The CDR3 loop is CASRPLAGGGETQYF. The CDR3 DNA sequence: TGTGCCAGTAGACCGCTAGCGGGAGGGGGGGAGACCCAGTACTTC.

The genes are TRBV10-3 and TRBJ2-1; TRBD2 might be the D (7 bases). Trimming took off 7 bases at V and 8 bases at J, with 15 bases between the two ends. Germline V lookup: CDR1 ENHRY, CDR2 SYGVKD. CDR3 length: 13 residues. CDR3: CAITGQGRDEQFF. The CDR3 DNA sequence: TGTGCCATCACCGGGCAGGGGAGGGATGAGCAGTTCTTC.